The clone carrying this T cell receptor beta chain has only a few counts. This study enrolled people aged about 18 to 100 from about 24 US geographic areas. The CDR3 contains 14 residues. The V gene's germline CDR1 is SGHRS and CDR2 YFSETQ. J was trimmed by 10 bases and V by 4 bases; bases with no gene match: 8. Profiling relied on immunoSEQ multiplex PCR, and the TCRdb table lists in-frame clones only, not all of them. The sample includes a few hundred thousand clones, roughly four fifths of them seen just once. The data belong to a study of blood T cell repertoires in COVID-19. Study summary: PBMCs, B-cell-depleted T cells, or T cells were the source of the cDNA or gDNA that made up the material.

Sequences were obtained from PBMCs or T cells enriched from blood (not recorded which). The source of this sequence is a man aged 30-40 years with acute COVID-19. The rearrangement links TRBV5-1 to TRBJ1-6; TRBD1 agrees at 7 bases. The CDR3 bases are TGCGCCAGCAGCGCGGGACAGCAGCTGTCACCCCTCCACTTT. Translation gives CASSAGQQLSPLHF.